This T cell receptor beta chain was retrieved from a study of cytomegalovirus exposure and HLA in healthy donors. Primers for the PCR totalled 60 Vbeta and 13 Jbeta. Clones were sequenced by immunoSEQ multiplex PCR, and TCRdb holds only the in-frame ones, with some missing. The sample has 100,000 to 150,000 clones, 83% seen once. The V gene end was trimmed by 5 bases and the J gene end by 7 bases; junction bases not matched to a gene: 10. This CDR3 is built from 14 residues. Germline V lookup: CDR1 SGHVS, CDR2 FQNEAQ. This chain connects TRBV7-8 to TRBJ1-2, with 7 bases fitting TRBD1. Material for sequencing was PBMCs. This TCR was recovered from a woman between 40 and 55 years old in good health and CMV-seropositive. In nucleotides, the CDR3 is TGTGCCAGCAGCCGAGGCGACAGGGCGGGTGGCTACACCTTC. It translates to CASSRGDRAGGYTF.